The clone carrying this TCR beta chain was observed a handful of times. The antigen remains unidentified. This record belongs to a study of T-cell reconstitution after alpha-beta-depleted transplantation in children. Study-wide results and caveats: T-cell counts and diversity at one year post-transplant came mainly from newly produced T cells. It was reported that alpha-beta T cells came from several hundred expanded graft clones (about two months after transplant).

The germline CDR1 and CDR2 sequences are SEHNR and FQNEAQ (reference sequence). V lost 5 bases, J lost 2 bases, and 9 bases stayed unmatched. The CDR3 contains 16 residues. TCRbeta library preparation incorporated unique molecular identifiers. TCRdb re-analysed the PCR reads in MiXCR, keeping a single row per CDR3 protein. The sample holds some 440,000 distinct CDR3 sequences, 15% to 20% seen once. This TCR derives from a boy less than two years old who had a stem cell transplant for Wiskott-Aldrich syndrome, so the T cells may come from the graft donor. The chain uses TRBV7-9 and TRBJ2-7; 10 nucleotides match TRBD1. The sequences come from PBMCs, mostly from graft donor cells, collected 360 days after TCRalphabeta/CD19-depleted stem cell transplant. The DNA of the CDR3 is TGTGCCAGCAGCCCGAGACAGGGGGCGAATGCCTACGAGCAGTACTTC. This gives the protein CASSPRQGANAYEQYF.